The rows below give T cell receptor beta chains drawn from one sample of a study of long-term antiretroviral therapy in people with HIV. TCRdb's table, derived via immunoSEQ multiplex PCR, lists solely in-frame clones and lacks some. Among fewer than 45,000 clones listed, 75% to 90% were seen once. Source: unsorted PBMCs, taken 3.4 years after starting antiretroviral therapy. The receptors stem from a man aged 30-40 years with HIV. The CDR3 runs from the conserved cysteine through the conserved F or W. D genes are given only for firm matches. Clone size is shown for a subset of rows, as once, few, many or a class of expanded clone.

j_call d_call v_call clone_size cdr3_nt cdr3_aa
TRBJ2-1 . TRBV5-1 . TGCGCCAGCAGCCCCGAGGGACGCGGATACAATGAGCAGTTCTTC CASSPEGRGYNEQFF
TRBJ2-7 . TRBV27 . TGTGCCAGCAGTTTGAGGGGTTCGAGGGAGTACGAGCAGTACTTC CASSLRGSREYEQYF
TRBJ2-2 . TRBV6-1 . TGTGCCAGCAGTGCCCAGGCGGGGAGTAGATACGCCGGGGAGCTGTTTTTT CASSAQAGSRYAGELFF
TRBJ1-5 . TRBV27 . TGTGCCAGCAGGCCGGGACCGAATAGCAATCAGCCCCAGCATTTT CASRPGPNSNQPQHF
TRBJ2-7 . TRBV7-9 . TGTGCCAGCAGCTTAGGCCAGGGTGCCCTCGAGCAGTACTTC CASSLGQGALEQYF
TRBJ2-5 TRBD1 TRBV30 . TGTGCCTGGACAGGGGGCGCGCGGCGGGAACAGACCCAGTACTTC CAWTGGARREQTQYF
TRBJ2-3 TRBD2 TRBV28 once TGTGCCAGCAGGCAAACAGCGGGAGCAGATACGCAGTATTTT CASRQTAGADTQYF
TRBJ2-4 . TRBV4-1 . TGCGCCAGCAGCCCGGTCGGGACCAGCGGAGACATTCAGTACTTC CASSPVGTSGDIQYF
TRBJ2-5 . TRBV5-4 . TGTGCCAGCAGCACCCGTAGCGGATCGACCGTAGAGACCCAGTACTTC CASSTRSGSTVETQYF
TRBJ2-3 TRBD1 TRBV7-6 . TGTGCCAGCAGGCGAGGGGGCGCGACAGATACGCAGTATTTT CASRRGGATDTQYF
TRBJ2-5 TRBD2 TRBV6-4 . TGTGCCAGCAGTGACTCGATGGGTGGTTTCGGACTAGGGGAGACCCAGTACTTC CASSDSMGGFGLGETQYF
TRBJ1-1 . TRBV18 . TGTGCCAGCTCCCTTAAAGAGGGGAACACTGAAGCTTTCTTT CASSLKEGNTEAFF
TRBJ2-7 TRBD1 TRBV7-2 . TGTGCCAGCAGCTTAGCGCGGACAGGGGGTTCCAAGCAGTACTTC CASSLARTGGSKQYF
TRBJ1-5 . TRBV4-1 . TGCGCCAGCAGCCAAGATCCCGGGAATGGCAATCAGCCCCAGCATTTT CASSQDPGNGNQPQHF
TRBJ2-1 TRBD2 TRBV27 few TGTGCCAGCAGTTCGGGACTACCTAACAATGAGCAGTTCTTC CASSSGLPNNEQFF
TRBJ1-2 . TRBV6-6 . TGTGCCAGCAGTTACTCCCCGCTAGATGGCTACACCTTC CASSYSPLDGYTF
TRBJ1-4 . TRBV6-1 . TGTGCCAGCAGACCCTTAACCATGGGGTCTGAAAAACTGTTTTTT CASRPLTMGSEKLFF
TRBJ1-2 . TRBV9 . TGTGCCAGCAGCCCCGGGATGGGGGCAGGTGGCTACACCTTC CASSPGMGAGGYTF
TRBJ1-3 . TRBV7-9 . TGTGCCAGCAGCTTAGCGGCCGGGGTAGCCGGAAACACCATATATTTT CASSLAAGVAGNTIYF